The following is a T cell receptor delta chain sequence with its context. This likely reflects a read error, since a far larger clone is one base away. The data were taken from a study of gamma-delta T cells after stem cell transplantation. The CDR3 spans 20 residues. Per the germline V gene, CDR1 is GEAIGNYY and CDR2 is EKD. TCRdb redid the clone calls on the RT-PCR reads with CATT. The sample yields 2,100 or so delta-chain clones, roughly 5% seen once. The receptor was derived from a human donor. It is not recorded whose cells these are; they may come from a transplant donor. This chain uses TRDV2 with TRDJ2, with 12 bases fitting TRDD3. Sequencing was performed on gamma-delta T cells. CDR3 residues: CACDPVGTGGYIALTAPLFF. CDR3 coding DNA: TGTGCCTGTGATCCGGTAGGTACTGGGGGATACATCGCTTTGACAGCACCACTCTTCTTT.